These 13 T cell receptor beta chains came from one sample sequenced in a study of T cells in localized non-small cell lung cancer. Sequencing was performed with immunoSEQ multiplex PCR; in TCRdb, only in-frame clones are kept and a portion is missing. Of roughly 34,000 clones listed, 87% are singletons. The sequenced sample was peripheral blood mononuclear cells, obtained before any cancer treatment. All receptors derive from a man between 35 and 75 years old with stage III lung adenocarcinoma.

The chain uses TRBV7-2 and TRBJ1-2; 9 bases are shared with TRBD1. Germline CDR1 and CDR2: SGHTA and FQGNSA. After removal of 5 bases from V and 8 bases from J, the junction contained 12 bases not matched to a gene. The CDR3 totals 15 residues. CDR3 sequence: CASSPGTGLSGGYTF. DNA of the CDR3: TGTGCCAGCAGCCCCGGGACAGGGCTTTCGGGGGGCTACACCTTC.

The V gene is TRBV20-1, the J gene TRBJ2-1; D is uncertain. Germline CDR1 and CDR2: DFQATT and SNEGSKA (reference sequence). The V gene lost 7 bases and the J gene lost 3 bases, with 7 bases spanning the gap. This CDR3 has 11 amino acids. This CDR3 reads CSVEIYNEQFF. CDR3 coding DNA: TGCAGTGTAGAGATCTACAATGAGCAGTTCTTC.

This clone occurred once. J is TRBJ1-1 and V is TRBV28; TRBD1 might be the D (5 bases). Deletions cut 6 bases from V and 4 bases from J, with 21 bases between. Germline V gene data show CDR1 as MDHEN and CDR2 as SYDVKM. The CDR3 covers 16 residues. The CDR3 sequence is CASSPLGRGQGTEAFF. DNA of the CDR3: TGTGCCAGCAGCCCTTTGGGAAGGGGCCAAGGCACTGAAGCTTTCTTT.

The chain recombines TRBV7-2 with TRBJ2-7; D may be TRBD1 (5 bases). The germline gives CDR1 SGHTA, CDR2 FQGNSA. This CDR3 comprises 15 residues. The V end was cut by 6 bases, the J end by 0 bases, with 15 bases between. The CDR3 protein is CASRIGPQGSYEQYF. The DNA for the CDR3 is TGTGCCAGCAGGATAGGCCCCCAGGGCTCCTACGAGCAGTACTTC.

The chain joins TRBV6-6 to TRBJ2-5; 8 positions match TRBD2. Trimming removed 8 bases from V and 5 bases from J; junction bases left unmatched: 4. CDR3 length: 12 residues. Germline lookup yields CDR1 MNHNY and CDR2 SVGAGI (reference sequence). This CDR3 reads CASRRGGETQYF. CDR3 nucleotides: TGTGCCAGCCGCCGGGGGGGTGAGACCCAGTACTTC.

This chain connects TRBV10-3 to TRBJ2-1, with 7 bases that match TRBD2. The germline gives CDR1 ENHRY, CDR2 SYGVKD. Trimming removed 11 bases from V and 4 bases from J; junction bases left unmatched: 5. This CDR3 spans 12 amino acids. The CDR3: CAGGSSYNEQFF. The DNA of the CDR3 is TGTGCCGGCGGGAGTTCGTACAATGAGCAGTTCTTC.

V is TRBV11-3 and J is TRBJ2-3; D unclear. The CDR3 spans 13 residues. CDR1 and CDR2 (germline): SGHNT, YENEEA. The germline V and J ends were trimmed by 4 bases and 4 bases, with 9 bases remaining between them. The CDR3 loop is CASSSPGADTQYF. Written as DNA, the CDR3 is TGTGCCAGCAGCTCCCCTGGGGCAGATACGCAGTATTTT.

The chain uses TRBV7-9 and TRBJ1-4, with D maybe TRBD1 (5 bases). This CDR3 contains 14 residues. V was trimmed by 0 bases and J by 6 bases, leaving 8 bases between them. CDR1 SEHNR and CDR2 FQNEAQ come from the germline V gene (reference sequence). The CDR3 bases are TGTGCCAGCAGCTTAGCGACAGAACATGAAAAACTGTTTTTT. Residues: CASSLATEHEKLFF.

Turning to this clone: The junction and the germline gene differ at one end; a read error may be behind it. This sequence joins TRBV4-2 and TRBJ2-1; D is ambiguous. The length of the CDR3 is 15 residues. The germline V gene encodes CDR1 LGHNA and CDR2 YNFKEQ. DNA of the CDR3: TGTGCCAGCAGCCAAGAATGGCTCTCCGACAATGAGCAGTTCTTC. Its translation: CASSQEWLSDNEQFF.

This chain links TRBV4-3 with TRBJ2-3; 10 bases line up with TRBD1. The CDR3 sequence is 15 residues long. V lost 3 bases to trimming and J lost 6 bases; unmatched junction nucleotides: 6. Germline V gene sequence: CDR1 LGHNA, CDR2 YSLEER. Here the CDR3 DNA reads TGCGCCAGCAGCCAGGACAGGGGGTGGAGGGATACGCAGTATTTT. Amino acids: CASSQDRGWRDTQYF.

This clone was seen once. The chain recombines TRBV7-2 with TRBJ2-5; 10 nucleotides agree with TRBD2. The CDR3 spans 17 residues. Germline V CDR1 and CDR2: SGHTA, FQGNSA. After removal of 6 bases from V and 0 bases from J, the junction contained 10 bases not matched to a gene. The CDR3 loop is CASSRHSSGGYQETQYF. For the CDR3, the DNA is TGTGCCAGCAGTCGACACTCTAGCGGGGGTTACCAAGAGACCCAGTACTTC.

CDR3 loop: CASRGQGNTGELFF. The CDR3 DNA reads as TGCGCCAGCAGGGGACAGGGGAACACCGGGGAGCTGTTTTTT. The rearrangement joins TRBV10-2 to TRBJ2-2; 9 bases fit TRBD1. Germline CDR1 WSHSY, CDR2 SAAADI. V trimming: 6 bases; J trimming: 1 base; junction bases outside the gene matches: 0. CDR3 size: 14 residues.

This chain links TRBV30 with TRBJ2-7, with D maybe TRBD2 (6 bases). CDR1 is GTSNPN, CDR2 SVGIG, per germline (reference sequence). The CDR3 length is 15 residues. The V and J ends lost 4 bases and 2 bases respectively, with 18 bases between them. This CDR3 reads CAWTPPAWGAYEQYF. CDR3 in DNA: TGTGCCTGGACCCCACCTGCTTGGGGGGCCTACGAGCAGTACTTC.